Described below is a single T cell receptor (beta chain) sequence and its context. This CDR3 has 15 residues. Germline CDR1 and CDR2: MDHEN and SYDVKM. Trimming took 2 bases from V and 4 from J, leaving 14 bases between them. TCR beta chains were sequenced at survey level with immunoSEQ. The repertoire was sequenced with immunoSEQ multiplex PCR; TCRdb's copy has only in-frame clones and lacks some. The sample shows 60,000 to 75,000 clones, over 85% of them seen only once. The TCR sequence derives from a man aged 40-50 years with rheumatoid arthritis. This chain links TRBV28 with TRBJ2-5; possible D gene TRBD1, 7 bases. Sequencing was done on a sample of PBMCs. The CDR3 DNA is TGTGCCAGCAGTTTAAGTTACAGGGGAGGAGAGACCCAGTACTTC. This translates into CASSLSYRGGETQYF.